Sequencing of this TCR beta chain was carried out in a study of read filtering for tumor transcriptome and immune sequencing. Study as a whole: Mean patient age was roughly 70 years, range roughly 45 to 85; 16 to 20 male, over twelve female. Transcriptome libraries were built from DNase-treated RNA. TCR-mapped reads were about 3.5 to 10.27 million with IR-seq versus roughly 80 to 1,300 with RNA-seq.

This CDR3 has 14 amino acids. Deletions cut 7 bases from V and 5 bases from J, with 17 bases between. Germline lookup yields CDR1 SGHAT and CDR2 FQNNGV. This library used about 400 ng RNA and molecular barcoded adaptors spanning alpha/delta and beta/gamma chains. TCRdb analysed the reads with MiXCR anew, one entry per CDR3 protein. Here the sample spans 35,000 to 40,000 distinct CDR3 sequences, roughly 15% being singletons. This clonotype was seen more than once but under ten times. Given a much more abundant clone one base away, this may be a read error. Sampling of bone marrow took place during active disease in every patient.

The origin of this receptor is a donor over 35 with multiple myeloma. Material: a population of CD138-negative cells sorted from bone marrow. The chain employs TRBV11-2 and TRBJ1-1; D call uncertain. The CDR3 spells CASKVWGLETEAFF. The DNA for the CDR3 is TGTGCCAGCAAGGTCTGGGGATTAGAAACTGAAGCTTTCTTT.